This T cell receptor (beta chain) stems from a study of shared T cell receptors in the human thymus. Some clones are missing from TCRdb's copy, which holds only in-frame ones; the method was immunoSEQ multiplex PCR. This table holds 630,000 or so clones, approximately 87% found once. The CDR3 is 14 amino acids. Per the germline V gene, CDR1 is LGHNA and CDR2 is YSLEER. The V and J ends lost 0 bases and 2 bases respectively, with 5 bases between them. These data were also filed under a second study, of human thymus T cells.

This sequence joins TRBV4-3 and TRBJ1-5; D gene uncertain. The sequencing input was thymocytes. This TCR derives from a boy less than two years old with a congenital heart defect. The CDR3, as DNA: TGCGCCAGCAGCCAAGAACCAGGCAATCAGCCCCAGCATTTT. Translating gives CASSQEPGNQPQHF.